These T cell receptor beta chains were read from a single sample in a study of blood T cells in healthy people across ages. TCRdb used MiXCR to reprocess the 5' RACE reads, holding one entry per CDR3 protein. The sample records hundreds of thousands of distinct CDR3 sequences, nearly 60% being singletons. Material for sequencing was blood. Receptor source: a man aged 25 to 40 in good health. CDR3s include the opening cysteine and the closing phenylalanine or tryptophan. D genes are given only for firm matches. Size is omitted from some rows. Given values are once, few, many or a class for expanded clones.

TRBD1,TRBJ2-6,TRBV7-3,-,TGTGCCAGCAGTAGGACAGGAGACTCTGGGGCCAACGTCCTGACTTTC,CASSRTGDSGANVLTF
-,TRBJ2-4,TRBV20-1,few,TGCAGTGCTAGGGGGACTCACCTAGCCAAAAACATTCAGTACTTC,CSARGTHLAKNIQYF
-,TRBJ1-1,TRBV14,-,TGTGCCAGCAGCTCCGCTCTCGAGGGCACTGAAGCTTTCTTT,CASSSALEGTEAFF
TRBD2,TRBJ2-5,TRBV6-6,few,TGTGCCAGCAGTTACCCAGCGGGAGTTGGCCAAGAGACCCAGTACTTC,CASSYPAGVGQETQYF
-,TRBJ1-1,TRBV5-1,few,TGCGCCAGCAGCCGAGACCCTGGGGGCACTGAAGCTTTCTTT,CASSRDPGGTEAFF
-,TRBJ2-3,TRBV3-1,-,TGTGCCAGCAGCCAAGGGGGGGTCCCAGATACGCAGTATTTT,CASSQGGVPDTQYF
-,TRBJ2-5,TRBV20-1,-,TGCAGTGCTAGGTCGTTTAAGGACAGTGCCCAAGAGACCCAGTACTTC,CSARSFKDSAQETQYF
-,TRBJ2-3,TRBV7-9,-,TGTGCCAGCAGCTTAGCGATCGGGGATACGCAGTATTTT,CASSLAIGDTQYF
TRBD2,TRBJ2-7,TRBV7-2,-,TGTGCCAGCAGCTTAGCGGGGAGCGGGGGGGCGTACGAGCAGTACTTC,CASSLAGSGGAYEQYF
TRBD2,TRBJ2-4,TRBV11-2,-,TGTGCCAGCAGCAAAATGTGGGGGGGAGACATTCAGTACTTC,CASSKMWGGDIQYF
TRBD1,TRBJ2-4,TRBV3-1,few,TGTGCCAGCAGCTTCTGGGGGACAGGGATCGAAAACATTCAGTACTTC,CASSFWGTGIENIQYF
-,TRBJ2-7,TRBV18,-,TGTGCCAGCTCACCCACGGCGGACGCCTACGAGCAGTACTTC,CASSPTADAYEQYF
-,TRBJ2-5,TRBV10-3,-,TGTGCCATCGGGGCTTCCCAAGAGACCCAGTACTTC,CAIGASQETQYF
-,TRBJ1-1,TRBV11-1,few,TGTGCCAGCAGCTTAAACAGGGATGGAACTGAAGCTTTCTTT,CASSLNRDGTEAFF
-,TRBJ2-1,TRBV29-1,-,TGCAGCGTTGAGGCTAGAGGCTACAATGAGCAGTTCTTC,CSVEARGYNEQFF
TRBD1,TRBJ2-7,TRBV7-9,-,TGTGCCAGCAGCTTAGTCGGGGGACAGGGGTTTTACGAGCAGTACTTC,CASSLVGGQGFYEQYF
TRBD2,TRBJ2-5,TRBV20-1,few,TGCAGTGCTGACCCTTCGTGGACTAGAGGACTTAAAGAGACCCAGTACTTC,CSADPSWTRGLKETQYF
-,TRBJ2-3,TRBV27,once,TGTGCCAGCAGCCTACGGGCCTCCACAGGTACGCAGTATTTT,CASSLRASTGTQYF
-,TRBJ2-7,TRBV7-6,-,TGTGCCAGCAGCCCCCTAGGGGGGGGTCACGAGCAGTACTTC,CASSPLGGGHEQYF
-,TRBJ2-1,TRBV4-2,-,TGTGCCAGCAGCCAAGATAATAGAGGTAGCTACAATGAGCAGTTCTTC,CASSQDNRGSYNEQFF
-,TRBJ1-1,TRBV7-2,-,TGTGCCAGCAGCTTAGCGGGACTTATAAACACTGAAGCTTTCTTT,CASSLAGLINTEAFF
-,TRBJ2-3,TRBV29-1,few,TGCAGCGTTAGGGCTAGGACCAGCACAGATACGCAGTATTTT,CSVRARTSTDTQYF